This TCR beta chain was profiled in a study of OX40 agonist ivuxolimab in advanced cancers. Overall study: Ivuxolimab, an antibody acting as an agonist of OX40 (CD134), was used to treat patients.

General study points: Dose levels from 0.1 to 3.0 mg/kg saw CD4+ and CD8+ blood T cells expand clonally by week 6. Some patients who did not respond also had low normalized T-cell clonal expansion.

The CDR3 has 14 amino acids. V lost 2 bases and J lost 3, with 7 bases in between. Germline-derived CDR1 and CDR2 are MNHEY and SVGAGI. Profiled with immunoSEQ multiplex PCR; TCRdb holds only in-frame clones, not every one. This table holds around 27,000 clones, around 80% found once. Concerning this clone itself: Its specificity is unknown.

This chain uses TRBV6-5 with TRBJ2-2; D is unclear. The sequence derives from an adult with an advanced solid tumor such as melanoma, head and neck, liver or kidney cancer. The sample consisted of CD4+ or CD8+ T cells sorted from blood, taken in a trial of the OX40 agonist ivuxolimab. The CDR3 loop reads CASSYEMDTGELFF. In DNA, the CDR3 is TGTGCCAGCAGTTACGAGATGGACACCGGGGAGCTGTTTTTT.